This T cell receptor (beta chain) was documented in a study of blood T cell repertoires in COVID-19. Study overall: The United States, Italy and Spain were the sources of the acute and convalescent COVID-19 samples. Sources were T cells, B-cell-depleted T cells, or PBMCs; the material itself was cDNA or gDNA.

Per the germline V gene, CDR1 is SQVTM and CDR2 is ANQGSEA. This CDR3 is built from 11 residues. Deletions cut 6 bases from V and 3 bases from J, with 9 bases between. As originally analysed: Counts of nucleated cells, estimated from reference gene primer amplification, were obtained. Only in-frame clones appear in the TCRdb table, and some are missing; sequencing was by immunoSEQ multiplex PCR. The DNA gave D and trimming, while V, J and clone size come from that table. The profile shows roughly 70,000 clones, more than 75% of them singletons. This chain connects TRBV29-1 to TRBJ2-7; maybe TRBD2 (6 bases). This TCR came from a woman of 80 years or more with active or convalescent COVID-19. The source material was peripheral blood. The CDR3 here is CSVGRSYEQYF. The CDR3 region has the DNA TGCAGCGTGGGGAGGAGCTACGAGCAGTACTTC.